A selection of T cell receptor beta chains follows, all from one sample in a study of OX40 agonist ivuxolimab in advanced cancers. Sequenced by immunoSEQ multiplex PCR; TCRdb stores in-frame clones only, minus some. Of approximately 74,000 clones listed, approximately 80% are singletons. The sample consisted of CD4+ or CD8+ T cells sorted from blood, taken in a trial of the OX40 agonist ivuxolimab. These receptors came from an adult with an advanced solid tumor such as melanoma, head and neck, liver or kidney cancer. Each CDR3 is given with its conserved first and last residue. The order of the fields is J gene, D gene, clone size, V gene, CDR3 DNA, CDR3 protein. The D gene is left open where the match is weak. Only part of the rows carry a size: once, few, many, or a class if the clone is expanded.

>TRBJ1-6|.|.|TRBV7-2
TGTGCCAGCAGCTTGACAGAAAATTCACCCCTCCACTTT
CASSLTENSPLHF
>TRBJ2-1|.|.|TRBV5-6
TGTGCCAGCAGCTCGGTTGTGGCCATGACTTACAATGAGCAGTTCTTC
CASSSVVAMTYNEQFF
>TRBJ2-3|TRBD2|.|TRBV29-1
TGCAGCGTTGGGACTAGTGGGGCTCACACAGATACGCAGTATTTT
CSVGTSGAHTDTQYF
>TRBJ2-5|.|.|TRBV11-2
TGTGCCAGCAGCCGTGGAGGGACAGCCGACGAGACCCAGTACTTC
CASSRGGTADETQYF
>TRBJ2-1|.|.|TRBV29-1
TGCAGCGTTGAATACCTCAACAATGAGCAGTTCTTC
CSVEYLNNEQFF
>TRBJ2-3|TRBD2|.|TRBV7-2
TGTGCCAGCAGCTTAAAGGAGCGGGAGCCTGCGGCAGATACGCAGTATTTT
CASSLKEREPAADTQYF
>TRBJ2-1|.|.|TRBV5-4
TGTGCCAGCAGCTCCCCCGGGGTCGAGCAGTTCTTC
CASSSPGVEQFF
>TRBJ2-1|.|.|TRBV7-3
TGTGCCAGCAGCTTAAACGAAATCTCCCCGGAGCAGTTCTTC
CASSLNEISPEQFF
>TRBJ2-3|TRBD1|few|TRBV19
TGTGCCAGCTTCTCGGGACAGGGGACAGATACGCAGTATTTT
CASFSGQGTDTQYF
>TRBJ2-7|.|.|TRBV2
TGTGCCAGCAGTGTTGGGCTCGCTGCCCTATTCGAGCAGTACTTC
CASSVGLAALFEQYF
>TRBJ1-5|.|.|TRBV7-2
TGTGCCAGCAGCCTTCAGGCCGGCAATCAGCCCCAGCATTTT
CASSLQAGNQPQHF